One T cell receptor (beta chain) is described in this entry. This entry comes from a study of graft-versus-host responses after intestinal transplantation. Study at large: Each recipient received anti-thymocyte globulin induction, then tacrolimus and steroids for about 3 years. Whole-study findings and limits: Ileal or blood samples showed some GvH clones first, and such clones were also found in recipient marrow. Patients who carried graft-donor T cell macrochimerism also had high graft-versus-host to host-versus-graft clonal ratios in their allografts.

Stimulators, around 200,000 irradiated and violet-dye-labeled cells, were plated with around 200,000 CFSE-labeled responder cells. Post-reaction sorting isolated proliferating CFSE-low CD3+CD4+ and CD3+CD8+ responders. Data came from immunoSEQ multiplex PCR; TCRdb stores just in-frame clones and leaves some out. The table records about 21,000 clones, around 41% of them present only once. Trimming removed 5 bases from V and 4 bases from J, with 11 bases in between. CDR3 length: 13 residues. Germline values: CDR1 SGHRS, CDR2 YFSETQ. The origin of this receptor is a human patient who received an intestinal transplant. The sample was alloreactive CD8+ T cells from a mixed lymphocyte reaction culture, taken before intestinal transplant. Subset denoted: CFSE-low proliferating T cells sorted from roughly 6-day pre-transplant mixed lymphocyte reaction (GvH or HvG direction). The chain has TRBV5-1 and TRBJ2-3; TRBD2 is a possible D gene (5 bases). CDR3 DNA sequence: TGCGCCAGCAGGATCGCGGGCCCAGATACGCAGTATTTT. Its translation is CASRIAGPDTQYF.